A selection of T cell receptor beta chains follows, all from one sample in a study of blood T cell repertoires in COVID-19. Sequencing used immunoSEQ multiplex PCR; TCRdb keeps in-frame clones, though not all of them. The data contain around 41,000 clones, roughly nine tenths of them singletons. Specimen: peripheral blood. All receptors derive from a woman between 25 and 40 years old in a cohort sampled during active COVID-19. Both conserved end residues are part of each CDR3. A D gene is named only where the DNA matches it firmly. Clone size is given for some rows only: seen once, a few or many times, or a class if the clone is expanded.

TGTGCCAGCAGCCAACGAACTAGCGGGGTCTACCAAGAGACCCAGTACTTC | CASSQRTSGVYQETQYF | TRBJ2-5 | TRBD2 | TRBV3-1/TRBV3-2 | NA
TGTGCCAGCAGCCCCGGAGGGGCTGAAGCTTTCTTT | CASSPGGAEAFF | TRBJ1-1 | NA | TRBV7-3 | NA
TGTGCCAGCAGCTTAGGACAGGGGGCAGCCACTGAAGCTTTCTTT | CASSLGQGAATEAFF | TRBJ1-1 | TRBD1 | TRBV11-3 | NA
TGCGCCAGCAGCTTTTACCGAAGCGGGACTAGCACCGAGCAGTACTTC | CASSFYRSGTSTEQYF | TRBJ2-7 | TRBD2 | TRBV5-1 | NA
TGTGCCAGTAGTACCTCGAGCGGGGCATACGATCAGCCCCAGCATTTT | CASSTSSGAYDQPQHF | TRBJ1-5 | NA | TRBV19 | NA
TGTGCCAGCAGTTATGGGACATTCGGACTAGCGGAGACTAATGAGCAGTTCTTC | CASSYGTFGLAETNEQFF | TRBJ2-1 | TRBD2 | TRBV6-2/TRBV6-3 | once
TGTGCCAGTAGTCCCCGTGGCTTCGGAGGGGACGAGCAGTACTTC | CASSPRGFGGDEQYF | TRBJ2-7 | NA | TRBV19 | NA
TGTGCCAGCAGTTTAGGGGACACTGAAGCTTTCTTT | CASSLGDTEAFF | TRBJ1-1 | NA | TRBV6-6 | few
TGTGCCAGCAGCGCGTTACAGGGGGACTACGAGCAGTACTTC | CASSALQGDYEQYF | TRBJ2-7 | TRBD1 | TRBV9 | NA
TGTGCCAGCAGCAAAGCGACAACAGGGGGCGCATTCAATTACGAGCAGTACTTC | CASSKATTGGAFNYEQYF | TRBJ2-7 | NA | TRBV21-1 | NA
TGTGCCAGCAGCGAAGAACCGGGTAGAACGAATCAGCCCCAGCATTTT | CASSEEPGRTNQPQHF | TRBJ1-5 | NA | TRBV7-8 | NA
TGTGCCAGCAGCCTGACAGGGAAGAGTTCACCCCTCCACTTT | CASSLTGKSSPLHF | TRBJ1-6 | TRBD1 | TRBV6-2/TRBV6-3 | NA
TGTGCCAGCATATCGGGGGGATTATCAGGAAACACCATATATTTT | CASISGGLSGNTIYF | TRBJ1-3 | NA | TRBV25-1 | NA
TGCGCCAGCAGCTTATTTTCGGGGACTGGAAACACCATATATTTT | CASSLFSGTGNTIYF | TRBJ1-3 | NA | TRBV5-1 | NA
TGTGCCGTCACCCCGGGATTGACTGGCCCCAACTATGGCTACACCTTC | CAVTPGLTGPNYGYTF | TRBJ1-2 | NA | TRBV10-3 | once
TGTGCCAGCAGCGTCAGGGTAATTAATGAAAAACTGTTTTTT | CASSVRVINEKLFF | TRBJ1-4 | NA | TRBV5-6 | NA
TGTGCCAGCAGCTGGGACAGGGCCACCGGGGAGCTGTTTTTT | CASSWDRATGELFF | TRBJ2-2 | TRBD1 | TRBV11-1 | NA
TGTGCCAGCAGCATATCCGGGACAGGGAGTGAGACCCAGTACTTC | CASSISGTGSETQYF | TRBJ2-5 | TRBD1 | TRBV5-6 | NA
TGTGCCAGCAGCTTATCGGGCGGGAGGGGGATCTCAGATACGCAGTATTTT | CASSLSGGRGISDTQYF | TRBJ2-3 | TRBD2 | TRBV7-8 | NA
TGTGCCAGCACAATAGGGGGCCAGGGCCACGGTGGCTACACCTTC | CASTIGGQGHGGYTF | TRBJ1-2 | TRBD1 | TRBV7-9 | NA
TGCAGCGTTGATTTGGCGGGAGGAATTGCCTACAATGAGCAGTTCTTC | CSVDLAGGIAYNEQFF | TRBJ2-1 | TRBD2 | TRBV29-1 | NA
TGTGCCAGCTCACCACCCTCCGGGACTAGCTATGAGCAGTTCTTC | CASSPPSGTSYEQFF | TRBJ2-1 | TRBD2 | TRBV18 | once
TGTGCCAGCAGTTACGCCACTAGCGGGGGCTACGAGCAGTACTTC | CASSYATSGGYEQYF | TRBJ2-7 | TRBD2 | TRBV6-5 | NA
TGTGCCAGCAGCCCCCGGCCTTGGGCCATCTCCTACAATGAGCAGTTCTTC | CASSPRPWAISYNEQFF | TRBJ2-1 | NA | TRBV5-6 | NA
TGTGCCAGCAGTGATCCAGGGGGGAGCCAGCCCCAGCATTTT | CASSDPGGSQPQHF | TRBJ1-5 | TRBD1 | TRBV2 | NA
TGTGCCAGCAGTCCCTGGACAGTTCCCGGGGAGCTGTTTTTT | CASSPWTVPGELFF | TRBJ2-2 | NA | TRBV6-5 | NA
TGTGCCAGCAGCTTCACAGGGGGCTCCTACAATGAGCAGTTCTTC | CASSFTGGSYNEQFF | TRBJ2-1 | TRBD1 | TRBV7-3 | NA
TGCGCCAGCAGCTTGGATATTTTTTTGGGCAGGGGGCAATCGAACACTGAAGCTTTCTTT | CASSLDIFLGRGQSNTEAFF | TRBJ1-1 | TRBD1 | TRBV5-1 | NA
TGTGCCAGCAGTGTGCAGGGGCCAGATACGCAGTATTTT | CASSVQGPDTQYF | TRBJ2-3 | NA | TRBV2 | NA
TGTGCCACTGTGGGGGCAGGTTATTATGGCTACACCTTC | CATVGAGYYGYTF | TRBJ1-2 | NA | TRBV27 | NA
TGTGCCATCAGTGCGGATGGTGGGAGACCGCGGGGGGGGGAGCAGTACTTC | CAISADGGRPRGGEQYF | TRBJ2-7 | TRBD2 | TRBV10-3 | once
TGTGCCAGCAGCCACAGGGGGCATGGTGAAAAACTGTTTTTT | CASSHRGHGEKLFF | TRBJ1-4 | TRBD1 | TRBV3-1/TRBV3-2 | NA
TGCGCCAGCAGCTGGACTACAACGAGCTCCTACGAGCAGTACTTC | CASSWTTTSSYEQYF | TRBJ2-7 | NA | TRBV5-1 | few
TGTGCCAGCAGCCAAGATAAAAGCCGGGGCCGAGGAGGGGAGCAGTTCTTC | CASSQDKSRGRGGEQFF | TRBJ2-1 | NA | TRBV3-1/TRBV3-2 | NA
TGTGCCAGCAGCTTGGGCGGAGGGGGAAACACCATATATTTT | CASSLGGGGNTIYF | TRBJ1-3 | NA | TRBV7-3 | NA
TGTGCCAGCAGTAAAACCGGGACAGGGGGCTACGAGCAGTACTTC | CASSKTGTGGYEQYF | TRBJ2-7 | TRBD1 | TRBV27 | NA
TGTGCCAGCAGCTCTACCCGTTCGGGACTAGCGGGGTGGTATTTT | CASSSTRSGLAGWYF | TRBJ2-3 | TRBD2 | TRBV7-2 | NA
TGTGCCAGCAGTACTTCCGGGACAGGGTTCTCCTACAATGAGCAGTTCTTC | CASSTSGTGFSYNEQFF | TRBJ2-1 | TRBD1 | TRBV27 | NA
TGTGCCAGCAGCGAGGGGACTAGCATCTTCGCCGGGGAGCTGTTTTTT | CASSEGTSIFAGELFF | TRBJ2-2 | TRBD2 | TRBV9 | NA
TGTGCCAGCAGCGTAGTCGGGACTAGCGCCGAGCAGTACTTC | CASSVVGTSAEQYF | TRBJ2-7 | TRBD2 | TRBV9 | once
TGCGCCAGCAGCCAAGAGAAGGGACTAGCGGGCTCCTACGAGCAGTACTTC | CASSQEKGLAGSYEQYF | TRBJ2-7 | TRBD2 | TRBV4-1 | NA
TGTGCCAGCATGGCGGGAGCCAACGGAAATGAGCAGTTCTTC | CASMAGANGNEQFF | TRBJ2-1 | TRBD2 | TRBV6-6 | NA
TGTGCCAGCAGTGAGGTGCGGGCGGGCAATGAGCAGTTCTTC | CASSEVRAGNEQFF | TRBJ2-1 | NA | TRBV2 | NA
TGTGCCAGCAGCTTGGGACTACGGACAGATACGCAGTATTTT | CASSLGLRTDTQYF | TRBJ2-3 | TRBD2 | TRBV7-2 | NA
TGTGCCACCAGTCCAGGGCCGATTGGCGTTTCACCCCTCCACTTT | CATSPGPIGVSPLHF | TRBJ1-6 | NA | TRBV24-1 | NA
TGTGCCAGCAGTTCACCTAGCGGGAGCGCCTACAATGAGCAGTTCTTC | CASSSPSGSAYNEQFF | TRBJ2-1 | TRBD2 | TRBV28 | once
TGTGCCAGCAGGCCTGACAGGGGAATAGGGGAGACCCAGTACTTC | CASRPDRGIGETQYF | TRBJ2-5 | TRBD1 | TRBV13 | NA
TGTGCCACCAGCAGAGCCTCAGGGGGAAATAGCAATCAGCCCCAGCATTTT | CATSRASGGNSNQPQHF | TRBJ1-5 | TRBD1 | TRBV15 | NA